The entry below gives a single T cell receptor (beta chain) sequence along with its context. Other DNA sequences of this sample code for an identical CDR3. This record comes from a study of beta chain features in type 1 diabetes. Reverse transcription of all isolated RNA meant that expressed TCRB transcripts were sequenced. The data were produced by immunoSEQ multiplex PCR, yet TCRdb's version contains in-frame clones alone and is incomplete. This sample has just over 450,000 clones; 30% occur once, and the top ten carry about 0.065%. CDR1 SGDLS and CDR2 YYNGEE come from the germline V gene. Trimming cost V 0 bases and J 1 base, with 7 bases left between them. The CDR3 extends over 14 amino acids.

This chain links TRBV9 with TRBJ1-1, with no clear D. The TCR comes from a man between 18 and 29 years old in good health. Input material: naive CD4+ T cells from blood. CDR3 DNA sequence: TGTGCCAGCAGCGTAGGAACGGGGAACACTGAAGCTTTCTTT. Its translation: CASSVGTGNTEAFF.